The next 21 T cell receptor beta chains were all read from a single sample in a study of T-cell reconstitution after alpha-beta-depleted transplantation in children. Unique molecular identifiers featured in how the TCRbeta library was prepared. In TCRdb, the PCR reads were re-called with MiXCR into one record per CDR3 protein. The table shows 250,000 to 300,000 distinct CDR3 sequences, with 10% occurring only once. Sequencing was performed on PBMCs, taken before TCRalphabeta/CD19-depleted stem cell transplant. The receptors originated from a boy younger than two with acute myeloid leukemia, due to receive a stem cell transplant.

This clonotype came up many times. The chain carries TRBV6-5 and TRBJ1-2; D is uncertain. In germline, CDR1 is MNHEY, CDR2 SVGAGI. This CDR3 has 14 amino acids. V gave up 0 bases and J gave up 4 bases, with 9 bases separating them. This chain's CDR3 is CASSYSKAGYGYTF. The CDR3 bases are TGTGCCAGCAGTTACTCGAAGGCAGGCTATGGCTACACCTTC.

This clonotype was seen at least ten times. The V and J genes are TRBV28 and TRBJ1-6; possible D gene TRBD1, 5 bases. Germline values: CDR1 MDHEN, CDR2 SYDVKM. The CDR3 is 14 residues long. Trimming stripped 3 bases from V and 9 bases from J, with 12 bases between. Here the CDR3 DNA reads TGTGCCAGCAGTTTCTCGACAGTTCGTTCACCCCTCCACTTT. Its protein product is CASSFSTVRSPLHF.

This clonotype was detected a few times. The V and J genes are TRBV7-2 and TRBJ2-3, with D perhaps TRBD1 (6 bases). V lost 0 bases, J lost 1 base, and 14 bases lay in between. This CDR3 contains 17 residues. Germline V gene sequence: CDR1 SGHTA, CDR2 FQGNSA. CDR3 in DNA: TGTGCCAGCAGCTTAGCGTATAGGAACAGGGGCACAGATACGCAGTATTTT. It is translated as CASSLAYRNRGTDTQYF. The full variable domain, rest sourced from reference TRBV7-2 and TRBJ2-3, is GAGVSQSPSNKVTEKGKDVELRCDPISGHTALYWYRQSLGQGLEFLIYFQGNSAPDKSGLPSDRFSAERTGGSVSTLTIQRTQQEDSAVYLCASSLAYRNRGTDTQYFGPGTRLTVL.

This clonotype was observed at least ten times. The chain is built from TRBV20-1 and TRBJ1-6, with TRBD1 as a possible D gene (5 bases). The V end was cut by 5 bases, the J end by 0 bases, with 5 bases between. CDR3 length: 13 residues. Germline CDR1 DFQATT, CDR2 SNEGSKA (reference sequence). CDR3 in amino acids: CSADSSYNSPLHF. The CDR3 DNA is TGCAGTGCTGACAGCTCCTATAATTCACCCCTCCACTTT.

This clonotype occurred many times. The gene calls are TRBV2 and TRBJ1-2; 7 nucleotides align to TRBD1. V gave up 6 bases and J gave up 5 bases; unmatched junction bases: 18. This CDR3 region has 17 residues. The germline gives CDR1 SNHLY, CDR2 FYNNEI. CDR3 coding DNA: TGTGCCAGCAGCCCTGGACAGGCGCTGTGGAGTTGGTATGGCTACACCTTC. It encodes CASSPGQALWSWYGYTF.

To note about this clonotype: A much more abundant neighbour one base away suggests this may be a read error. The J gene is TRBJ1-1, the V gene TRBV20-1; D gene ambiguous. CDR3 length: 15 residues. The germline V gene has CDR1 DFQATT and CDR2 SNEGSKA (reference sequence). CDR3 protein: CCAKAVLGLNTEAFF. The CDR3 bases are TGCTGTGCTAAGGCGGTACTGGGCTTGAACACTGAAGCTTTCTTT.

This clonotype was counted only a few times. The CDR3 protein is CATSRVGSDTEAFF. The CDR3 DNA sequence: TGTGCCACCAGCAGAGTAGGGAGTGACACTGAAGCTTTCTTT. The chain has TRBV15 and TRBJ1-1, with D unresolved. The CDR3 sequence is 14 residues long. V was trimmed by 1 base and J by 3 bases, leaving 9 bases between them. Looked up from germline, CDR1 is LNHNV and CDR2 is YYDKDF (reference sequence).

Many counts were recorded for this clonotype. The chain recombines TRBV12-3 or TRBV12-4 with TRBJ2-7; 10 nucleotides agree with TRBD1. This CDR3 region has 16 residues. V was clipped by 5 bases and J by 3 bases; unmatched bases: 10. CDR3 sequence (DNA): TGTGCCAGCAGTATCGACAGGGGGCGATCCTTCTACGAGCAGTACTTC. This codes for CASSIDRGRSFYEQYF.

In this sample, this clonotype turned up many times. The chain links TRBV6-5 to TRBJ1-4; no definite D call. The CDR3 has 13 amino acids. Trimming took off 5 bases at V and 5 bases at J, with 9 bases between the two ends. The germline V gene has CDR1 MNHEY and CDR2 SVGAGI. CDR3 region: CASSTSLNEKLFF. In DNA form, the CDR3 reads TGTGCCAGCAGTACCAGTTTAAATGAAAAACTGTTTTTT.

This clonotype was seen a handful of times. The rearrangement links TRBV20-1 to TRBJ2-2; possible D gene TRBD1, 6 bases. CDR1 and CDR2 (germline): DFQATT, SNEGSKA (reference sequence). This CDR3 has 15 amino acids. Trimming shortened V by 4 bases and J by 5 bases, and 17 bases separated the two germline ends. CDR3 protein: CSATRGRGLTGELFF. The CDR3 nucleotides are TGCAGTGCTACTCGCGGCAGGGGATTAACCGGGGAGCTGTTTTTT.

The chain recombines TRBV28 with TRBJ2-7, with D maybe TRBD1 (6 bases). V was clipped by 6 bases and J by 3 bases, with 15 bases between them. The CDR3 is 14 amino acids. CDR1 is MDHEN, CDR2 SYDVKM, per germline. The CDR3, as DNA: TGTGCCAGCAGCCCTCGGGACACCTTCTACGAGCAGTACTTC. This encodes CASSPRDTFYEQYF.

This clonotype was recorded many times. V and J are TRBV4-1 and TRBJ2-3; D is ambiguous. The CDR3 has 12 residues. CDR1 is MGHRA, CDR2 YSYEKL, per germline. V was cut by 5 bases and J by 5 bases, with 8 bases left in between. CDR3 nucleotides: TGCGCCAGCAGCAGCGCGGTAGATACGCAGTATTTT. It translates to CASSSAVDTQYF.

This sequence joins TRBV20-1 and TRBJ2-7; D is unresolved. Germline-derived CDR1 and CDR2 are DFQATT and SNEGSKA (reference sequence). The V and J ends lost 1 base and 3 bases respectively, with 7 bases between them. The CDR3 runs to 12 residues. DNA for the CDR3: TGCAGTGCTAGAGGCAAACTCTACGAGCAGTACTTC. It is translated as CSARGKLYEQYF.

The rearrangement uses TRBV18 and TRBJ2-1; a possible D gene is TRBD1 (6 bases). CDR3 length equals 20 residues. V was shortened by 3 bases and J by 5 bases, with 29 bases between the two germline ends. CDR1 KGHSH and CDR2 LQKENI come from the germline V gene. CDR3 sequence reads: CASSPRQAPQGGEENNEQFF. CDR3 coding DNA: TGTGCCAGCTCACCCCGACAGGCCCCTCAAGGGGGAGAGGAAAACAATGAGCAGTTCTTC.

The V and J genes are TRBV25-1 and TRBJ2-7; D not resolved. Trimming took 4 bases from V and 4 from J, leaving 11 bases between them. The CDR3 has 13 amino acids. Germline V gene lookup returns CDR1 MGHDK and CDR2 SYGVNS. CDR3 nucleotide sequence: TGTGCCAGCAGTGGCCGCAAGATATACGAGCAGTACTTC. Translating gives CASSGRKIYEQYF.

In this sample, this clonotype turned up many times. CDR3 in DNA: TGTGCCAGCAGTTTAAGGCTACCAAACTACAATGAGCAGTTCTTC. It encodes CASSLRLPNYNEQFF. J is TRBJ2-1 and V is TRBV28; D is unclear. V was trimmed by 2 bases and J by 3 bases, leaving 11 bases between them. The germline gives CDR1 MDHEN, CDR2 SYDVKM. This CDR3 has 15 residues.

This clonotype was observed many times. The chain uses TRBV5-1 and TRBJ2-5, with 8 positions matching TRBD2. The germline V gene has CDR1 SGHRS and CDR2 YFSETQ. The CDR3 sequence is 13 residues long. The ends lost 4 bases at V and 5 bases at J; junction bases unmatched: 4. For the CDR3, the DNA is TGCGCCAGCAGCGGGACTAGATCGGAGACCCAGTACTTC. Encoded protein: CASSGTRSETQYF.

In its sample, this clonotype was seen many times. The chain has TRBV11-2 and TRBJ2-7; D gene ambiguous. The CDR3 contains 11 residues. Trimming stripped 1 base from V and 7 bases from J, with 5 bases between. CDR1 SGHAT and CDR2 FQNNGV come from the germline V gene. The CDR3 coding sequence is TGTGCCAGCAGCTTAGCCCCAGAGCAGTACTTC. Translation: CASSLAPEQYF.

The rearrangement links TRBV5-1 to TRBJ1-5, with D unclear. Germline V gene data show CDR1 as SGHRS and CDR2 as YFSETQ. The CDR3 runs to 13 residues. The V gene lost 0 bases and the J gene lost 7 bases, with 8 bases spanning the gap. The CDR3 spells CASSLEERQPQHF. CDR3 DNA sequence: TGCGCCAGCAGCTTGGAGGAGAGACAGCCCCAGCATTTT.

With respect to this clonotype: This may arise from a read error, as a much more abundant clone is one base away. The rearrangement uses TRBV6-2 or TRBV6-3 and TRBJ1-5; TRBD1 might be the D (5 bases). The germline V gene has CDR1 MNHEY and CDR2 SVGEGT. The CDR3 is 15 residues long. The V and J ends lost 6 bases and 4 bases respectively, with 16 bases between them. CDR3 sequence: CASRPVAGFNQPQHF. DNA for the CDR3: TGTGCCAGCAGGCCCGTAGCAGGGTTTAATCAGCCCCAGCATTTT.

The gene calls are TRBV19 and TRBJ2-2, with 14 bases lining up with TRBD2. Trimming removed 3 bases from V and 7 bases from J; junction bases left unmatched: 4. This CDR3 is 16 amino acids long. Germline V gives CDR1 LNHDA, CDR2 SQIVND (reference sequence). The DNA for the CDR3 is TGTGCCAGTAGTATTGGACTAGCGGGAGGTGGCGGGGAGCTGTTTTTT. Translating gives CASSIGLAGGGGELFF.